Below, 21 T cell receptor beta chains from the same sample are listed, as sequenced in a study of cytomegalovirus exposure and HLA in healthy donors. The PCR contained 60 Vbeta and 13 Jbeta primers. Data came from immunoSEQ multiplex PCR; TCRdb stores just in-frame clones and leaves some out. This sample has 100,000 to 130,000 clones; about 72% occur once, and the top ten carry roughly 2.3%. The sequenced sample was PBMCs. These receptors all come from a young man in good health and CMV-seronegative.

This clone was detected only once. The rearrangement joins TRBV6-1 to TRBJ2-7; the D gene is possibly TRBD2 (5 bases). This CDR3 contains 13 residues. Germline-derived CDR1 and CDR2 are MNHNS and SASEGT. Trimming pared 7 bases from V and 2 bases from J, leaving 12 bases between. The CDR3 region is CASNFDGTYEQYF. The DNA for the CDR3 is TGTGCCAGCAATTTCGACGGGACCTACGAGCAGTACTTC.

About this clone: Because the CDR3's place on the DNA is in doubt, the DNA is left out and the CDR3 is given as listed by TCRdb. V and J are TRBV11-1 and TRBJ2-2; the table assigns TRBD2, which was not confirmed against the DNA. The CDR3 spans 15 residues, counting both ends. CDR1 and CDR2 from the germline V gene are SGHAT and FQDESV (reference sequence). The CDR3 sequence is CASSLGLTTPGSCFF.

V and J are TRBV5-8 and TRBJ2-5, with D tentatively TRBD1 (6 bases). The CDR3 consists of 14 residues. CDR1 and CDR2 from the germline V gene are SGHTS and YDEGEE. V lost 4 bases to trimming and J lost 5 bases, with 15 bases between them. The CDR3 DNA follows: TGTGCCAGCAGCCCCCCACAGGGATGGGAGACCCAGTACTTC. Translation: CASSPPQGWETQYF.

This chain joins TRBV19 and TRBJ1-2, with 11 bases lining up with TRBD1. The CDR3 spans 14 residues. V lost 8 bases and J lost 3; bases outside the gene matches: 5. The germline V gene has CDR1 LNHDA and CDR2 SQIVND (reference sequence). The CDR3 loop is CASWTGGLHYGYTF. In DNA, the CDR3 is TGTGCCAGTTGGACAGGGGGCTTGCACTATGGCTACACCTTC.

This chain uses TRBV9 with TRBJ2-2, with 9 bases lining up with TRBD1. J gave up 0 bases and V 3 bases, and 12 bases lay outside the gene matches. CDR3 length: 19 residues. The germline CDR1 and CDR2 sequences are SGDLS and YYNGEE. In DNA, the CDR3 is TGTGCCAGCAGCGCCCGCCCCCGGGACAGGGACGCGAACACCGGGGAGCTGTTTTTT. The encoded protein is CASSARPRDRDANTGELFF. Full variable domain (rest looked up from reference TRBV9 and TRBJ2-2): DSGVTQTPKHLITATGQRVTLRCSPRSGDLSVYWYQQSLDQGLQFLIQYYNGEERAKGNILERFSAQQFPDLHSELNLSSLELGDSALYFCASSARPRDRDANTGELFFGEGSRLTVL.

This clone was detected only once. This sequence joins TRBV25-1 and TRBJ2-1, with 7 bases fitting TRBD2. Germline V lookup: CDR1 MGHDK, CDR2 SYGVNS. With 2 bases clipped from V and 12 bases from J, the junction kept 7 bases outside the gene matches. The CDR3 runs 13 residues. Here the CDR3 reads CASSEREVKGQFF. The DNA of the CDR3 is TGTGCCAGCAGTGAACGGGAGGTAAAAGGGCAGTTCTTC.

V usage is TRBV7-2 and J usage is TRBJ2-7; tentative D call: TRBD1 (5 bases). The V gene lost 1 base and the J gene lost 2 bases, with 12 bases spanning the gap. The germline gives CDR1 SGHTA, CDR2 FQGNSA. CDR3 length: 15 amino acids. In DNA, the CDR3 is TGTGCCAGCAGCTTAGAAAGGGGCAGTCCCTACGAGCAGTACTTC. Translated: CASSLERGSPYEQYF.

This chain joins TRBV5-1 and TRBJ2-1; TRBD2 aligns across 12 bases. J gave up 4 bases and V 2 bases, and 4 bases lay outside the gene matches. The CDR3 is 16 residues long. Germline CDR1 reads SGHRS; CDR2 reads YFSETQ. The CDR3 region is CASSLILAGGYNEQFF. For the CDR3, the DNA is TGCGCCAGCAGCTTAATACTAGCGGGGGGATACAATGAGCAGTTCTTC.

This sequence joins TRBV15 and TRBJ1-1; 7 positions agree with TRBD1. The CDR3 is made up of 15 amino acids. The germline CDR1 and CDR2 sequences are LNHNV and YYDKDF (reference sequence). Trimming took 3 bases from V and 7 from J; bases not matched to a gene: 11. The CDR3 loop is CATSRDTQGGGEAFF. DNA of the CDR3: TGTGCCACCAGCAGGGACACTCAGGGGGGCGGTGAAGCTTTCTTT.

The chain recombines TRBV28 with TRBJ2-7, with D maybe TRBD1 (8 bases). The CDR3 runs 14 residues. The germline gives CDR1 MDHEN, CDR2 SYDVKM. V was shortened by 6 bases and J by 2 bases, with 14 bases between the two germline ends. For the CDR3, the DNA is TGTGCCAGCAGGGAACAGGGGGGGGCCTACGAGCAGTACTTC. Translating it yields CASREQGGAYEQYF.

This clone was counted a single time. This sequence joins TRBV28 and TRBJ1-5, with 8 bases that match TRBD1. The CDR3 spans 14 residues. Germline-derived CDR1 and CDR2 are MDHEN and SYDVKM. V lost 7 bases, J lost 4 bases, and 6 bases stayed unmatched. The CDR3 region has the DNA TGTGCCAGCACCCCAACAGGGGGTAATCAGCCCCAGCATTTT. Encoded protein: CASTPTGGNQPQHF.

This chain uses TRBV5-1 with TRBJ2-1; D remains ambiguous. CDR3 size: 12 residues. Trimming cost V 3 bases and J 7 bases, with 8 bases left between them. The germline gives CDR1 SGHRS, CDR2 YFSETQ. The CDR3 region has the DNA TGCGCCAGCAGCTCCCTCCTGAATGAGCAGTTCTTC. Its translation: CASSSLLNEQFF.

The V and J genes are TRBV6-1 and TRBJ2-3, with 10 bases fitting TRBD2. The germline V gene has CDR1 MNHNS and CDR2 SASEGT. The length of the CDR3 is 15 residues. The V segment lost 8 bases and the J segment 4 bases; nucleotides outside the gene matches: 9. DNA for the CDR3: TGTGCCAGCCAGAGGGCTAGCGGGGGACCAGATACGCAGTATTTT. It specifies CASQRASGGPDTQYF.

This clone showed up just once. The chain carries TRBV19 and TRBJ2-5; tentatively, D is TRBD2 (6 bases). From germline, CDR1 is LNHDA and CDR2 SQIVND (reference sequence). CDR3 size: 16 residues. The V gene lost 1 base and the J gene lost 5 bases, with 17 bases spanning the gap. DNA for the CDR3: TGTGCCAGTAGTATAGGGGGGGACGGTCGAATCGAGACCCAGTACTTC. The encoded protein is CASSIGGDGRIETQYF.

CDR3: CASSLPSGQETQYF. The CDR3 nucleotides are TGTGCCAGCAGCTTACCTAGCGGCCAAGAGACCCAGTACTTC. The J gene is TRBJ2-5, the V gene TRBV5-4, with TRBD2 matching 7 bases. The CDR3 consists of 14 residues. The junction had 2 bases not matched to a gene; V was cut back by 2 bases and J by 1 base. Germline V gene sequence: CDR1 SGHNT, CDR2 YYREEE (reference sequence).

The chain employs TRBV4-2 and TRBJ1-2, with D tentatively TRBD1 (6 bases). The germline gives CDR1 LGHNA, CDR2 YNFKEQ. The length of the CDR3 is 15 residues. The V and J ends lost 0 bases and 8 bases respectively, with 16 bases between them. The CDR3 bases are TGTGCCAGCAGCCAAGATTGGGGGCAGGGGAAAGGCTACACCTTC. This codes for CASSQDWGQGKGYTF.

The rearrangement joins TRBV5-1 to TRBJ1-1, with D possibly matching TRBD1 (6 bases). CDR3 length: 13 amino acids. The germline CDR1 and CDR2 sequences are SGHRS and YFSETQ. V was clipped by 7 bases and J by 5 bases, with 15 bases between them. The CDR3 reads CASGQQGGTEAFF. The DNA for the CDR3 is TGCGCCAGCGGACAACAGGGTGGGACTGAAGCTTTCTTT.

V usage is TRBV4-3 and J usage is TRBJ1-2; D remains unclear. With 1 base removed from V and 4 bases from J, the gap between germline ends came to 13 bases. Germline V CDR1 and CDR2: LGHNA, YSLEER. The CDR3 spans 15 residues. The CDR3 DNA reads TGCGCCAGCAGCCAAGGCGGGATCCGGGGCTATGGCTACACCTTC. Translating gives CASSQGGIRGYGYTF.

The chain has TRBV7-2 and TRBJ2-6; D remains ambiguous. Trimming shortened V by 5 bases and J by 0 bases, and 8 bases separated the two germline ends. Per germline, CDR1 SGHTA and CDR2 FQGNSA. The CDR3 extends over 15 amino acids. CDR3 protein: CASSQAISGANVLTF. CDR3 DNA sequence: TGTGCCAGCAGCCAAGCCATCTCTGGGGCCAACGTCCTGACTTTC.

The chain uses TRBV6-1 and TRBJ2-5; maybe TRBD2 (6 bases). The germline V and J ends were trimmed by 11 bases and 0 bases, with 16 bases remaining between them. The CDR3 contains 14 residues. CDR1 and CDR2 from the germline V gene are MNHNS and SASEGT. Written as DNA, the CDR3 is TGTGCCCATAATGGAGGGCAGCACCAAGAGACCCAGTACTTC. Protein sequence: CAHNGGQHQETQYF.

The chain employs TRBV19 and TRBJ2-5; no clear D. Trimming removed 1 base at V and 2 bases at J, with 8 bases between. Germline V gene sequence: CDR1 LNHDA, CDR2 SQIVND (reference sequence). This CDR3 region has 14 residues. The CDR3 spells CASSIGTDQETQYF. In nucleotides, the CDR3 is TGTGCCAGTAGTATAGGTACAGATCAAGAGACCCAGTACTTC.